A single sample is the source of the 14 T cell receptor beta chains below, sequenced in a study of cytomegalovirus exposure and HLA in healthy donors (dated by TCRdb to about 2017). The library was obtained by the immunoSEQ multiplex PCR assay. For the multiplex PCR, a mixture combining 60 forward primers for TCR Vbeta segments and 13 reverse primers for TCR Jbeta segments was used. In its TCRdb copy, this immuneACCESS table keeps in-frame sequences only and misses some clones. Where compared with another copy, unresolved V genes explain less than half of these, and the others have no known cause. Present in this sample are some 77,000 clones, 80% of which were seen just once. Roughly 25% of the sample lies in the top ten. What was sequenced was PBMCs. Receptors were obtained from a woman between 45 and 65 years old in good health and CMV-seropositive.

This clone was picked up one time. This sequence joins TRBV5-1 and TRBJ2-3; D not certain. The CDR3 is 15 amino acids. V lost 6 bases, J lost 1 base, and 15 bases lay in between. CDR1 and CDR2 from the germline V gene are SGHRS and YFSETQ. The CDR3 spells CASKVGRSRTDTQYF. DNA of the CDR3: TGCGCCAGCAAGGTGGGCCGGTCCCGCACAGATACGCAGTATTTT.

J is TRBJ2-3 and V is TRBV14; D gene ambiguous. Per germline, CDR1 SGHDN and CDR2 FVKESK. The CDR3 sequence is 14 residues long. The V and J ends lost 4 bases and 1 base respectively, with 9 bases between them. The CDR3 is CASSPTTGTDTQYF. The CDR3 region has the DNA TGTGCCAGCAGCCCAACGACTGGCACAGATACGCAGTATTTT.

The gene calls are TRBV9 and TRBJ2-3; 9 bases align to TRBD1. CDR1 and CDR2 from the germline V gene are SGDLS and YYNGEE. The ends lost 2 bases at V and 6 bases at J; junction bases unmatched: 7. The CDR3 extends over 15 amino acids. CDR3 sequence: CASSVRGQGSDTQYF. The DNA of the CDR3 is TGTGCCAGCAGCGTTCGGGGACAGGGTTCTGATACGCAGTATTTT.

The chain combines TRBV6-5 with TRBJ2-2; TRBD1 matches 8 bases. CDR1 is MNHEY and CDR2 is SVGAGI in the germline V gene. V lost 0 bases and J lost 5; bases outside the gene matches: 2. There are 15 residues in the CDR3. This CDR3 reads CASSYSQGGTGELFF. The CDR3 DNA sequence: TGTGCCAGCAGTTACTCACAGGGGGGAACCGGGGAGCTGTTTTTT.

About this clone: Other DNA sequences in the sample encode the same CDR3. This chain uses TRBV4-1 with TRBJ1-1; D possibly corresponds to TRBD1 (5 bases). CDR3 length: 15 residues. Germline V CDR1 and CDR2: MGHRA, YSYEKL. V lost 1 base, J lost 3 bases, and 12 bases lay in between. The CDR3 coding sequence is TGCGCCAGCAGCCAAGTCGGGCGGGGGGACACTGAAGCTTTCTTT. Residues: CASSQVGRGDTEAFF.

CDR3 amino acids: CASSQGLVETQYF. The CDR3 bases are TGTGCCAGCAGCCAAGGACTAGTTGAGACCCAGTACTTC. This chain links TRBV14 with TRBJ2-5, with D perhaps TRBD2 (6 bases). V lost 1 base and J lost 5, with 8 bases in between. Germline CDR1 reads SGHDN; CDR2 reads FVKESK. CDR3 length: 13 residues.

The gene calls are TRBV19 and TRBJ2-2; 9 nucleotides agree with TRBD1. The CDR3 contains 14 residues. Trimming at V came to 10 bases and at J to 6 bases, leaving 9 bases not matched to a gene. Germline CDR1 and CDR2: LNHDA and SQIVND (reference sequence). The CDR3 is CATRRDRAAGELFF. The CDR3 DNA reads TGTGCCACAAGGAGGGACAGGGCGGCCGGGGAGCTGTTTTTT.

The J gene is TRBJ2-2, the V gene TRBV18; 8 bases align to TRBD1. CDR1 is KGHSH and CDR2 is LQKENI in the germline V gene. V trimming: 8 bases; J trimming: 5 bases; junction bases outside the gene matches: 10. There are 15 residues in the CDR3. This chain's CDR3 is CASPVLTGGTGELFF. CDR3 nucleotides: TGTGCCAGCCCCGTTTTAACAGGGGGAACCGGGGAGCTGTTTTTT.

V and J are TRBV10-3 and TRBJ2-5; tentative D call: TRBD2 (7 bases). The ends were cut back, 3 bases at V and 1 base at J, with 15 bases in the middle. The CDR3 has 16 residues. The germline CDR1 and CDR2 sequences are ENHRY and SYGVKD. The CDR3 nucleotides are TGTGCCATCAGTGACTCGAGGGGGGGAGGCCAAGAGACCCAGTACTTC. This gives the protein CAISDSRGGGQETQYF.

The V gene is TRBV5-4, the J gene TRBJ1-1, with a possible D match to TRBD1 (5 bases). Germline-derived CDR1 and CDR2 are SGHNT and YYREEE (reference sequence). V lost 4 bases, J lost 4 bases, and 17 bases lay in between. The CDR3 is 15 residues long. CDR3 bases: TGTGCCAGCAGCCCCTCAGGCGGGGGGGGCACTGAAGCTTTCTTT. It is translated as CASSPSGGGGTEAFF.

The V and J genes are TRBV4-2 and TRBJ1-2; D uncertain. Germline V gives CDR1 LGHNA, CDR2 YNFKEQ. Trimming left V 1 base short and J 7 bases short, with 13 bases between. This CDR3 region has 14 residues. The CDR3 DNA reads TGTGCCAGCAGCCAAGGAACGGCAGCAGGTGGCTACACCTTC. Protein product: CASSQGTAAGGYTF.

The rearrangement uses TRBV13 and TRBJ2-1; 10 bases map to TRBD2. V shed 6 bases and J 4 bases; nucleotides not matched to a gene: 6. The length of the CDR3 is 15 residues. Looked up from germline, CDR1 is PRHDT and CDR2 is FYEKMQ (reference sequence). DNA of the CDR3: TGTGCCAGCAGTTCCGGACTAGCGGAGTACAATGAGCAGTTCTTC. Amino acids: CASSSGLAEYNEQFF.

V usage is TRBV19 and J usage is TRBJ1-4, with 9 bases aligning to TRBD1. The CDR3 extends over 15 amino acids. J gave up 8 bases and V 5 bases, and 9 bases lay outside the gene matches. CDR1 LNHDA and CDR2 SQIVND come from the germline V gene (reference sequence). CDR3 in amino acids: CASSDSQGAREKLFF. The CDR3, as DNA: TGTGCCAGTAGTGACTCACAGGGGGCGAGGGAAAAACTGTTTTTT.

V gene TRBV18 combines with J gene TRBJ2-1; TRBD2 matches at 12 bases. Losses at the gene ends were 4 bases for V and 7 bases for J; bases not matched to a gene: 5. CDR1 is KGHSH and CDR2 is LQKENI in the germline V gene. CDR3 size: 15 residues. The CDR3 reads CASSRGLAGLNEQFF. DNA for the CDR3: TGTGCCAGCTCACGTGGACTAGCGGGACTTAATGAGCAGTTCTTC.